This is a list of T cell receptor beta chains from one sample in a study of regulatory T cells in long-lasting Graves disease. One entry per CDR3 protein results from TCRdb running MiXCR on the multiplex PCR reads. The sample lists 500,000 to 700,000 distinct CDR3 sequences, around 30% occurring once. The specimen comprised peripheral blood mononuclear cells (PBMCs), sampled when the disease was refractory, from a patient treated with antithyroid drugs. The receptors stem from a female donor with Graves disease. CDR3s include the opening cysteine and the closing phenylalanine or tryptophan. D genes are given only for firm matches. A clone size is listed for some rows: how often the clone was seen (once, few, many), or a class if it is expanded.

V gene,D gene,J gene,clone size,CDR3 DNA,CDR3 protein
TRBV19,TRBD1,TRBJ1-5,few,TGTGCCAGTACCCCTGGTGGTAGGGGGCGCGGTCAGCCCCAGCATTTT,CASTPGGRGRGQPQHF
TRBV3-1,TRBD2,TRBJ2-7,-,TGTGCCAGCAGCCCGATAGGACTAGCGGGCCGCTACGAGCAGTACTTC,CASSPIGLAGRYEQYF
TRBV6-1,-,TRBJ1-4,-,TGTGCCAGCAGTGATAGGGTGACGGAAAAACTGCTTTTT,CASSDRVTEKLLF
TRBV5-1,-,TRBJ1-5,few,TGCGCCAGCAGGGGGACGGAGAGCAATCAGCCCCAGCATTTT,CASRGTESNQPQHF
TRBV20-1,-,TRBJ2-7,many,TGCAGTGCTGTCTCGACCTTCTCCTACGAGCAGTACTTC,CSAVSTFSYEQYF
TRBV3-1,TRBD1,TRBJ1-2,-,TGTGCCAGCAGCCTCCGGGACAGGGCGGGTGGCTACACCTTC,CASSLRDRAGGYTF
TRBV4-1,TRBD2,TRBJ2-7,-,TGCGCCAGCAGCCAAGTGCCGGGACTAGCTCCCTACGAGCAGTACTTC,CASSQVPGLAPYEQYF
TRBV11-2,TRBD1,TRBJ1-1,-,TGTGCCAGCAGCTTAGGCCGGGACAGAACTGCTTTCTTT,CASSLGRDRTAFF
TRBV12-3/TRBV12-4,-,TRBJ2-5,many,TGTGCCAGCAGTTTCCGGGGTGTGCGGACCCAGTACTTC,CASSFRGVRTQYF
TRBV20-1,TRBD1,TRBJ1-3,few,TGCAGTGCTATGGGTACCAGGGGGCCTGGAAACACCATATATTTT,CSAMGTRGPGNTIYF
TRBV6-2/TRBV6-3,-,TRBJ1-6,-,TGTGCCAGCAGCCAATATCCCGGGCCCTCCCATTCACCCCTCCACTTT,CASSQYPGPSHSPLHF
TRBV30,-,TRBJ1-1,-,TGTGCCTGGAGGGCGGCTTCTTACGACACTGAAGCTTTCTTT,CAWRAASYDTEAFF
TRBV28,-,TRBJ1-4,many,TGTGCCAGCAGTTTATATGGGACTACGGGGGAAAAACTGTTTTTT,CASSLYGTTGEKLFF
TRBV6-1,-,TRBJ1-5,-,TGTGCCAGCAGTGAGTCGGGTATGGGCAATCAGCCCCAGCATTTT,CASSESGMGNQPQHF
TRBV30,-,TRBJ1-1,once,TGTGCCTGGAGCTATGGGTACGGGGCTGAAGCTTTCTTT,CAWSYGYGAEAFF
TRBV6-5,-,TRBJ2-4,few,TGTGCCAGCACTAACTCGGGTATTCAGTACTTC,CASTNSGIQYF
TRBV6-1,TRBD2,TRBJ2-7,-,TGTGCCAGCAGTGGTCAAGCGGGAGCTACCTACGAGCAGTACTTC,CASSGQAGATYEQYF
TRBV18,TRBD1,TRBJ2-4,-,TGTGCCAGCTCACCATCGGGACAGAACATTCAGTACTTC,CASSPSGQNIQYF
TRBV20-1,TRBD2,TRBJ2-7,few,TGCAGTGCTTTTAGCGGGAGCTCCTCCAGCTACGAGCAGTACTTC,CSAFSGSSSSYEQYF
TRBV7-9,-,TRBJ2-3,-,TGTGCCAGCAGCGCAGGGGAGGGGTTGGAAACAGATACGCAGTATTTT,CASSAGEGLETDTQYF
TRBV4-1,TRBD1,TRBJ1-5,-,TGCGCCAGCAGCCAGCCGGGACAGTGGTTTCAGCCCCAGCATTTT,CASSQPGQWFQPQHF
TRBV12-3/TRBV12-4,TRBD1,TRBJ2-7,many,TGTGCCAGCAGACAACAGACCGGGACAGGGGGGGAAGAGCAGTACTTC,CASRQQTGTGGEEQYF
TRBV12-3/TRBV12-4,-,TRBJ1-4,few,TGTGCCAGCAGTCCGCCGGCAGGGTGGCATGAAAAACTGTTTTTT,CASSPPAGWHEKLFF
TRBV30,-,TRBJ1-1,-,TGTGCCTGGAACAGGGACACTGAAGCTTTCTTT,CAWNRDTEAFF
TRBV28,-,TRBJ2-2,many,TGTGCCAGCAGCCGCCCCAAAACCGGGGAGCTGTTTTTT,CASSRPKTGELFF
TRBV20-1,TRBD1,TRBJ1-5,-,TGCAGTGCTAGAGGCCACAGGGGCGCGGCGGGTCAGCCCCAGCATTTT,CSARGHRGAAGQPQHF
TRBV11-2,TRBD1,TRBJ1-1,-,TGTGCCAGCAGCTCAAAGGGGCAGGGGGCGAACACTGAAGCTTTCTTT,CASSSKGQGANTEAFF
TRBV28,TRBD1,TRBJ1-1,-,TGTGCCAGCAGCTTGGCCCCGGGACAGGGGGCGAACACTGGAGCTTTCTTT,CASSLAPGQGANTGAFF
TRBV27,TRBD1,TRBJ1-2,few,TGTGCCAGCAGTTTATTGGGGACAGGGTCTGGCTATGGCTACACCTTC,CASSLLGTGSGYGYTF
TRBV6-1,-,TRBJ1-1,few,TGTGCCAGCAGTGAACAGGGGCAATTCACTGAAGCTTTCTTT,CASSEQGQFTEAFF
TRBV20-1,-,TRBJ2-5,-,TGCAGTGCTATTCTGGGGAATTGGGGGAGAGAGACCCAGTACTTC,CSAILGNWGRETQYF
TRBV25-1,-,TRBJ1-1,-,TGTGCCAGCAGTGATCGGGGGGATGGAACTGAAGCTTTCTTT,CASSDRGDGTEAFF
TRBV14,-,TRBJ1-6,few,TGTGCCAGCAGCCAAGGGGGCCCTGGTTCACCCCTCCACTTT,CASSQGGPGSPLHF
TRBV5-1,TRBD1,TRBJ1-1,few,TGCGCCAGCACGGGGACAGGGGACACTGAAGCTTTCTTT,CASTGTGDTEAFF
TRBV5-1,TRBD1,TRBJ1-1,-,TGCGCCAGCAGCTTGGGGGACAGGAGCGAGACTGAAGCTTTCTTT,CASSLGDRSETEAFF
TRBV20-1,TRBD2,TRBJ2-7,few,TGCAGTGCTAGAGACCTAGCGGGAGTGATGGGGGAGCAGTACTTC,CSARDLAGVMGEQYF
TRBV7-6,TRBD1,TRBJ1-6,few,TGTGCCAGCAGCTTAGTTCCCAGGGACAGTACTCATTCACCCCTCCACTTT,CASSLVPRDSTHSPLHF
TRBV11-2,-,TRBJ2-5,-,TGTGCCAGCAGCCCCGCCGGGGGCGGGAGATGGGAGACCCAGTACTTC,CASSPAGGGRWETQYF
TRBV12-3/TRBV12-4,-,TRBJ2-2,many,TGTGCCAGCAGAATTGTAAACACCGGGGAGCTGTTTTTT,CASRIVNTGELFF
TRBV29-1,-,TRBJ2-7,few,TGCAGCGCGGGACACCGTGGCGGCGAGCAGTACTTC,CSAGHRGGEQYF